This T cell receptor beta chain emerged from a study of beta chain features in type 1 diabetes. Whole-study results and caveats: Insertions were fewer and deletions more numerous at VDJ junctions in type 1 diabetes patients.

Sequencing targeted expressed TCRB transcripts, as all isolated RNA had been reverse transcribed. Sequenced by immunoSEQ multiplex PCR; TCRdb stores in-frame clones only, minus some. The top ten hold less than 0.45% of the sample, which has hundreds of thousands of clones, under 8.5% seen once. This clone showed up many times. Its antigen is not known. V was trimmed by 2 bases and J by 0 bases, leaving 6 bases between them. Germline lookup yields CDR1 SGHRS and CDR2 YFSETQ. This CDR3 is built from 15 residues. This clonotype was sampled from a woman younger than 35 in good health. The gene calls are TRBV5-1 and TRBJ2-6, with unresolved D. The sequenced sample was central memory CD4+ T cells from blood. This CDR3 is CASSFSGSGANVLTF. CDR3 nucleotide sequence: TGCGCCAGCAGCTTCTCGGGCTCTGGGGCCAACGTCCTGACTTTC.